This T cell receptor (beta chain) appears in the sequencing data of a study of blood T cell repertoires in COVID-19. The protocol was immunoSEQ multiplex PCR, while the TCRdb copy is restricted to in-frame clones and leaves out a portion. The repertoire consists of about 250,000 clones, with roughly 90% occurring once and the leading ten covering 0.7% to 0.85%. This CDR3 spans 16 amino acids. Germline CDR1 and CDR2: MNHNY and SVGAGI (reference sequence). Trimming cost V 0 bases and J 2 bases, with 13 bases left between them. This clone was counted between two and nine times. This sequence joins TRBV6-6 and TRBJ2-5, with D tentatively TRBD1 (6 bases). The TCR originated in a woman aged 25 to 45 with acute or convalescent COVID-19. Sample: peripheral blood. The CDR3 is CASSYSGRGGQETQYF. The CDR3, as DNA: TGTGCCAGCAGTTACTCTGGAAGAGGGGGACAAGAGACCCAGTACTTC.